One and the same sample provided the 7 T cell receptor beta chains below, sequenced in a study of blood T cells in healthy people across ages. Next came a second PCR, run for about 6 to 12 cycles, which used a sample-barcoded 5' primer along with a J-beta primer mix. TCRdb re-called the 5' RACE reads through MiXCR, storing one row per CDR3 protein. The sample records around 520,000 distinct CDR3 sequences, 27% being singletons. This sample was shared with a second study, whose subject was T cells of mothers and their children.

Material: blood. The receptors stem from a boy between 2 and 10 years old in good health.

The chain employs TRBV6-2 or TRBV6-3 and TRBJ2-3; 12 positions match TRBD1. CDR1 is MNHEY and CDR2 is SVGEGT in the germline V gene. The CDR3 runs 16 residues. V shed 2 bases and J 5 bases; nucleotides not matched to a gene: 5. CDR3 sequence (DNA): TGTGCCAGCAGTTACCCGGGACAGGGGGCAGGAGATACGCAGTATTTT. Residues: CASSYPGQGAGDTQYF.

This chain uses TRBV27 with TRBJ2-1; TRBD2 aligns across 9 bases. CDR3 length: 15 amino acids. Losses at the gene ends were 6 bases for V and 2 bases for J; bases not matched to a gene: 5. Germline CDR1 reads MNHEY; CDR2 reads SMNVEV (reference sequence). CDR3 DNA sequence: TGTGCCAGCAGCCAGTCTAGCGGGGCCTACAATGAGCAGTTCTTC. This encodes CASSQSSGAYNEQFF.

In DNA form, the CDR3 reads TGCAGTGCCGACCCGGTGGCTACTGTTGGCGCAGATACGCAGTATTTT. It encodes CSADPVATVGADTQYF. The chain employs TRBV20-1 and TRBJ2-3; D is undetermined. This CDR3 contains 16 residues. Trimming took off 6 bases at V and 4 bases at J, with 23 bases between the two ends. Germline loops: CDR1 DFQATT, CDR2 SNEGSKA (reference sequence).

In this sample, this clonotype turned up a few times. For the CDR3, the DNA is TGCGCCAGCAGCACAACAGGGAGGACTGAAGCTTTCTTT. Residues: CASSTTGRTEAFF. This chain connects TRBV5-1 to TRBJ1-1; D might be TRBD1 (6 bases). V was pared by 4 bases and J by 5 bases, with 12 bases between. CDR3 size: 13 residues. Germline loops: CDR1 SGHRS, CDR2 YFSETQ.

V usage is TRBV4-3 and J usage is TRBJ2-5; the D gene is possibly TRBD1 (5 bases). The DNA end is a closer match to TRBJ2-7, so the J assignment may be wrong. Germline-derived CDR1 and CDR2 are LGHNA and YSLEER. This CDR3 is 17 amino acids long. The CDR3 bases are TGCGCCAGCAGCCAAGAGATTCAGGGCTCCTCGGAAGCCGAGCAGTACTTC. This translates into CASSQEIQGSSEAEQYF.

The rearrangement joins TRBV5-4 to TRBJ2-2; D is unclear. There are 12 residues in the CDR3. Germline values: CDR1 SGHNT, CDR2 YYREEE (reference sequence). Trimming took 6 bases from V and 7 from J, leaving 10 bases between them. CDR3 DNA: TGTGCCAGCAAAGGGCTCAGCGGGGAGCTGTTTTTT. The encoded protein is CASKGLSGELFF.

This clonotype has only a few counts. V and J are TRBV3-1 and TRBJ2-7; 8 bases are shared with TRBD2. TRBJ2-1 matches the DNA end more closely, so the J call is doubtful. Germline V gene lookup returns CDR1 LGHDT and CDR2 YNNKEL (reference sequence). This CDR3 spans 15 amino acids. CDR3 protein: CASSQGTSRANEQFF. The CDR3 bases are TGTGCCAGCAGCCAAGGGACTAGCAGGGCCAATGAGCAGTTCTTC.